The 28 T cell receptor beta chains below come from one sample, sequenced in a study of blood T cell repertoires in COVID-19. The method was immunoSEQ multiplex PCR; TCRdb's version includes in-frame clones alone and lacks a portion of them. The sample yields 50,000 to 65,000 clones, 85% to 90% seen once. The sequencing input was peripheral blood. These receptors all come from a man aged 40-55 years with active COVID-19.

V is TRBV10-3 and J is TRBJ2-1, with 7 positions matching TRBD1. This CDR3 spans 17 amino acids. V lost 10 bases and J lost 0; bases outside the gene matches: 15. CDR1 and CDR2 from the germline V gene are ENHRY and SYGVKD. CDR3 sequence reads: CATLGTAQTSSYNEQFF. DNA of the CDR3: TGTGCCACACTAGGGACAGCTCAAACAAGCTCCTACAATGAGCAGTTCTTC.

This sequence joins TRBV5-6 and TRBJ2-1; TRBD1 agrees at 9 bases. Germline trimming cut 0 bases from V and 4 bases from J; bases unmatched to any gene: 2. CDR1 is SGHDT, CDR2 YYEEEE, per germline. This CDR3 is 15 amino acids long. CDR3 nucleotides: TGTGCCAGCAGCTTGGAGGGGACAGGGTACAATGAGCAGTTCTTC. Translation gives CASSLEGTGYNEQFF.

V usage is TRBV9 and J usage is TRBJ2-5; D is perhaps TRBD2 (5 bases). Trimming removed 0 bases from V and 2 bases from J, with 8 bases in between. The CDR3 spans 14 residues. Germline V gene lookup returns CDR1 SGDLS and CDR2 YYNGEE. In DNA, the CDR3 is TGTGCCAGCAGCGTAGCCGGCGGGCAAGAGACCCAGTACTTC. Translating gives CASSVAGGQETQYF.

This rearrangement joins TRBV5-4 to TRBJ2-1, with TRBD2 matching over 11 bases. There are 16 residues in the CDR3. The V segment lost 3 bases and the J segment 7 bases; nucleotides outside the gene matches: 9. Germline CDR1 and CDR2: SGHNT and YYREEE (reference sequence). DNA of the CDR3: TGTGCCAGCAGCTCCCGACTAGCGGGGCCGGGGAATGAGCAGTTCTTC. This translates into CASSSRLAGPGNEQFF.

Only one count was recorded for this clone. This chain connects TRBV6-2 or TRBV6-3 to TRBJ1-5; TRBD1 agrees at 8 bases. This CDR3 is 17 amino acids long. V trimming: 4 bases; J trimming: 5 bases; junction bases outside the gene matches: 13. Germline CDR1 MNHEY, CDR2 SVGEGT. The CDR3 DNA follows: TGTGCCAGCAGTTTCACCATCGGACAGGGAGCAGATCAGCCCCAGCATTTT. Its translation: CASSFTIGQGADQPQHF.

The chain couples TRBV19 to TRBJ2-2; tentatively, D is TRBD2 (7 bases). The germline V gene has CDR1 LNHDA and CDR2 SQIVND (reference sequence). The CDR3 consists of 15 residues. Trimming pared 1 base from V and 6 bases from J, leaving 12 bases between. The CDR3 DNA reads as TGTGCCAGTAGTATAGTGGGGGGGCTGGCCGGGGAGCTGTTTTTT. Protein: CASSIVGGLAGELFF. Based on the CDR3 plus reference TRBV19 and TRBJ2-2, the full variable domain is DGGITQSPKYLFRKEGQNVTLSCEQNLNHDAMYWYRQDPGQGLRLIYYSQIVNDFQKGDIAEGYSVSREKKESFPLTVTSAQKNPTAFYLCASSIVGGLAGELFFGEGSRLTVL.

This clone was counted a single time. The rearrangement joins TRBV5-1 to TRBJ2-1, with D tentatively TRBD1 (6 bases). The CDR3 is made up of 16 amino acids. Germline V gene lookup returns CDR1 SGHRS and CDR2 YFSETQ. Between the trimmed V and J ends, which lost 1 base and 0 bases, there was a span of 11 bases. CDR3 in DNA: TGCGCCAGCAGCTTGTCAGGACAGAGCTCCTACAATGAGCAGTTCTTC. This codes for CASSLSGQSSYNEQFF.

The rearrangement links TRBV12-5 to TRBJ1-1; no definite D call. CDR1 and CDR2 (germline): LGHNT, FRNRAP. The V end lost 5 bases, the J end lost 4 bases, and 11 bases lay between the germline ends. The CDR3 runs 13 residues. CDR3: CASGPAWSTEAFF. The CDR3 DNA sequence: TGTGCTAGTGGTCCCGCCTGGAGCACTGAAGCTTTCTTT.

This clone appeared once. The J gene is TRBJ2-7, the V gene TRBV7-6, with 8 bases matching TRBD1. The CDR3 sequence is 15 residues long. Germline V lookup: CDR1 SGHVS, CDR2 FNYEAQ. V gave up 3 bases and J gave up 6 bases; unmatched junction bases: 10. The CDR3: CASSLVETGASEQYF. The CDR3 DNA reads TGTGCCAGCAGCTTGGTGGAGACAGGGGCCTCCGAGCAGTACTTC. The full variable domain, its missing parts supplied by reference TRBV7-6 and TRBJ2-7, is GAGVSQSPRYKVTKRGQDVALRCDPISGHVSLYWYRQALGQGPEFLTYFNYEAQQDKSGLPNDRFSAERPEGSISTLTIQRTEQRDSAMYRCASSLVETGASEQYFGPGTRLTVT.

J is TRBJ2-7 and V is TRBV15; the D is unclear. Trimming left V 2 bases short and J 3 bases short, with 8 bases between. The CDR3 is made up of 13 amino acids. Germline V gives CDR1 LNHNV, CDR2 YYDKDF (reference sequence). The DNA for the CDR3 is TGTGCCACCAGCAGATCACTTCACTACGAGCAGTACTTC. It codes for CATSRSLHYEQYF.

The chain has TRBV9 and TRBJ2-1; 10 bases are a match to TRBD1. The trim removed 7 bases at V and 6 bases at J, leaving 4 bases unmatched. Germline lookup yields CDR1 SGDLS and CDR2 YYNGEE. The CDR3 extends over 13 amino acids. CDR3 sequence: CASEGQGLNEQFF. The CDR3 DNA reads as TGTGCCAGCGAGGGACAGGGGCTCAATGAGCAGTTCTTC.

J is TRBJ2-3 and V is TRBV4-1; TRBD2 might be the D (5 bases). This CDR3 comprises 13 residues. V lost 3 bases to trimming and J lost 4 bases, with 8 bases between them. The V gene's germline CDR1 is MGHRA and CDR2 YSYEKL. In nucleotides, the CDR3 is TGCGCCAGCAGCCAGCCCGGGGCAGATACGCAGTATTTT. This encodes CASSQPGADTQYF.

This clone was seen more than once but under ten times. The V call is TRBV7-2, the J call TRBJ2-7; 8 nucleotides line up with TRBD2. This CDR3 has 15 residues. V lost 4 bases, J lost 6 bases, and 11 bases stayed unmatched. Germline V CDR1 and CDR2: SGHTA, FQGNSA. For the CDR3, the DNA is TGTGCCAGCAGCTCTAGAAGCGGGAGAGAAAGCGAGCAGTACTTC. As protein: CASSSRSGRESEQYF.

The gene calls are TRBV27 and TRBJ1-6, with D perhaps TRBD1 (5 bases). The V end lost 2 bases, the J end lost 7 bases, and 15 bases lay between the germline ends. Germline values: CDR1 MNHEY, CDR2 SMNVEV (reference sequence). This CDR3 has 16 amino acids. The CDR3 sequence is CASSLGFQGTNSPLHF. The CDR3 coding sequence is TGTGCCAGCAGTTTAGGGTTTCAGGGCACGAATTCACCCCTCCACTTT.

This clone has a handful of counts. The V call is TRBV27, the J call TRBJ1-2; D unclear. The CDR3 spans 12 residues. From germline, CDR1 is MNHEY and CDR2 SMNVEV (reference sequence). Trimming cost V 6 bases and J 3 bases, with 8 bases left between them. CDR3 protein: CASRAEDYGYTF. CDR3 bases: TGTGCCAGCAGGGCAGAGGACTATGGCTACACCTTC.

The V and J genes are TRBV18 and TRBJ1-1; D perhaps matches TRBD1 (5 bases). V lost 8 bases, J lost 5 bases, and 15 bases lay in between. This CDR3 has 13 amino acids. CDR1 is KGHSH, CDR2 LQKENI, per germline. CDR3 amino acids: CASRGGGGTEAFF. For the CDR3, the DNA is TGTGCCAGCCGCGGGGGAGGAGGGACTGAAGCTTTCTTT.

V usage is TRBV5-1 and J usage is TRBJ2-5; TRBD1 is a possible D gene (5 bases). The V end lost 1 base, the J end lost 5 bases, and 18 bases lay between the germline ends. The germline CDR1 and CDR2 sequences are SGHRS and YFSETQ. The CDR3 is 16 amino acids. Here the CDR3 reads CASSLNAGNLGETQYF. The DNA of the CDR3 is TGCGCCAGCAGCTTGAACGCAGGGAACTTAGGGGAGACCCAGTACTTC.

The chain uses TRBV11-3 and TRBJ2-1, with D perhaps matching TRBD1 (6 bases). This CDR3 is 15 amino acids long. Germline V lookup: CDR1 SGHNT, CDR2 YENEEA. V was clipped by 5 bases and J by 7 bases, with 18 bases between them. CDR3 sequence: CASSPGDAEGNEQFF. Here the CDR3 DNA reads TGTGCCAGCAGCCCAGGGGACGCCGAGGGGAATGAGCAGTTCTTC.

The CDR3 loop reads CASQGPPGYGYTF. The CDR3 DNA follows: TGTGCCAGCCAGGGGCCTCCCGGCTATGGCTACACCTTC. V and J are TRBV28 and TRBJ1-2, with a tentative D call TRBD1 (6 bases). The CDR3 is 13 amino acids. Germline lookup yields CDR1 MDHEN and CDR2 SYDVKM. V dropped 8 bases and J dropped 4 bases, with 14 bases sitting between them.

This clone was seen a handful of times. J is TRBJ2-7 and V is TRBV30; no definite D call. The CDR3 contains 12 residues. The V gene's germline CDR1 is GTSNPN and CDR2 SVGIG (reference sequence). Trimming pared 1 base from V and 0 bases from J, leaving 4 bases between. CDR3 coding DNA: TGTGCCTGGAGTGCCAGCTCCTACGAGCAGTACTTC. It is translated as CAWSASSYEQYF.

In DNA, the CDR3 is TGCGCCAGCAGCTTCAAGGGGGAAGAGACCCAGTACTTC. It specifies CASSFKGEETQYF. This chain connects TRBV5-1 to TRBJ2-5; possibly TRBD1 for D (6 bases). CDR1 is SGHRS, CDR2 YFSETQ, per germline. The V and J ends lost 2 bases and 3 bases respectively, with 8 bases between them. The CDR3 runs to 13 residues.

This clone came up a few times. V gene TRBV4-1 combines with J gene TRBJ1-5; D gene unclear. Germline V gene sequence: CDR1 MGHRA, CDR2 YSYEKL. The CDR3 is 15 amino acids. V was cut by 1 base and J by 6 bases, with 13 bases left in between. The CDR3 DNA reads TGCGCCAGCAGCCAAGGCACAGTTTTCATTCAGCCCCAGCATTTT. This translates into CASSQGTVFIQPQHF.

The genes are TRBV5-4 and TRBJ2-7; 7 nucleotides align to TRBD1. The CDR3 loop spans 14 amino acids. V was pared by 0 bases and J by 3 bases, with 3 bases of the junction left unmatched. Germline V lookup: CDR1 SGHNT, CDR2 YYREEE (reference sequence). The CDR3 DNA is TGTGCCAGCAGCTTGGGAGGGGGCAGCTACGAGCAGTACTTC. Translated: CASSLGGGSYEQYF.

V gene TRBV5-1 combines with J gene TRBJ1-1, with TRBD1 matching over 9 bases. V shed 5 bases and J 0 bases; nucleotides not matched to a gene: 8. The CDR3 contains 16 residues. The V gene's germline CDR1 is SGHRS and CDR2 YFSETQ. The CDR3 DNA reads TGCGCCAGCAGTGGGGGGACAGGGCCTTTGAACACTGAAGCTTTCTTT. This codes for CASSGGTGPLNTEAFF.

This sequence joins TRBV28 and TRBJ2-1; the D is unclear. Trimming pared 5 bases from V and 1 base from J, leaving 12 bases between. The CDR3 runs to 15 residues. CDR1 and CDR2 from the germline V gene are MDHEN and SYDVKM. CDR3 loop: CASSPLRASYNEQFF. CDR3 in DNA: TGTGCCAGCAGTCCCCTTCGAGCGTCCTACAATGAGCAGTTCTTC.

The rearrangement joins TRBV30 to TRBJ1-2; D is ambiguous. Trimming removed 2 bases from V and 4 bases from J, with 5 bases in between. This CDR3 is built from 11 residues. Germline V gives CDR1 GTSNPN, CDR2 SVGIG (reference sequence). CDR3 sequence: CAWSPGYGYTF. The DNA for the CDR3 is TGTGCCTGGAGTCCCGGCTATGGCTACACCTTC. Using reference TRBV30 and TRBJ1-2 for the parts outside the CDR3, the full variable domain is SQTIHQWPATLVQPVGSPLSLECTVEGTSNPNLYWYRQAAGRGLQLLFYSVGIGQISSEVPQNLSASRPQDRQFILSSKKLLLSDSGFYLCAWSPGYGYTFGSGTRLTVV.

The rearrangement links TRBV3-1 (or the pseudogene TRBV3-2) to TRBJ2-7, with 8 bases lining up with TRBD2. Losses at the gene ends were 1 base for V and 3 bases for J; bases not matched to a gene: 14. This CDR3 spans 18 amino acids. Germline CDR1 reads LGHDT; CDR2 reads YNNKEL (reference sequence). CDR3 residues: CASSQGGAGGPTSYEQYF. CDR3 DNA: TGTGCCAGCAGCCAAGGGGGGGCGGGAGGCCCCACTAGCTACGAGCAGTACTTC.

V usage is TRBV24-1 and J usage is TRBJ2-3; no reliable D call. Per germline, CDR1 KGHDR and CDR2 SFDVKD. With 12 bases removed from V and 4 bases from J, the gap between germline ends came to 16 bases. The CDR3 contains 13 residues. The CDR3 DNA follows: TGTGCCCACCCCGGCGCGACTTCAGATACGCAGTATTTT. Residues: CAHPGATSDTQYF.